This T cell receptor (beta chain) emerged from a study of T cell responses to AZD1222 COVID-19 vaccine. Background on the study: Samples with a second dose at about 4 or about 12 weeks were pooled together. Study findings and constraints: Clonal diversity may have been underestimated, and the donors were mostly white British, with more females than males. Recipients of two AZD1222 doses showed rising Spike-specific TCR breadth and depth.

Concerning this clone: What it binds is not known.

V dropped 2 bases and J dropped 4 bases, with 12 bases sitting between them. Per germline, CDR1 SGHRS and CDR2 YFSETQ. This CDR3 is 14 amino acids long. Only in-frame clones appear in the TCRdb table, and some are missing; sequencing was by immunoSEQ multiplex PCR. The table includes about 100,000 clones, more than 85% detected once. The sequence was obtained from an adult in good health. The material sequenced was peripheral blood, taken on day 0 of AZD1222 vaccination. The chain joins TRBV5-1 to TRBJ2-5, with a tentative D call TRBD1 (7 bases). The CDR3 loop reads CASSFGGGVETQYF. The CDR3 coding sequence is TGCGCCAGCAGCTTTGGAGGGGGCGTAGAGACCCAGTACTTC.